This TCR beta chain was captured in a study of glioma-infiltrating T cells. In the study overall: Low-grade gliomas were grade II; glioblastomas were grade IV at initial diagnosis.

Using RNA template, CDR3s of TCR alpha and beta were amplified with iRepertoire arm-PCR. One-step reverse transcription and amplification started from approximately 100-400 ng of tissue mRNA or PBMC total RNA. A single record per CDR3 protein comes from TCRdb applying MiXCR to the multiplex PCR reads. Of more than 300,000 distinct CDR3 sequences in the sample, roughly 41% were seen once. Study-level results: Gliomas, especially low-grade, showed above-expected tissue-blood divergence; non-neoplastic patients showed below.

V was clipped by 5 bases and J by 0 bases; unmatched bases: 3. CDR3 length equals 15 residues. Germline lookup yields CDR1 DFQATT and CDR2 SNEGSKA (reference sequence). Note on this clonotype: Its specificity is unknown.

V and J are TRBV20-1 and TRBJ2-7; 14 positions match TRBD2. The clonotype was recovered from a human donor with low-grade glioma or glioblastoma, undergoing nonglioma brain surgery, or in good health (not recorded which). Sequencing was carried out using glioma tissue, nonneoplastic brain tissue, or PBMCs (not recorded which). The CDR3 reads CSAPGTSGSSYEQYF. CDR3 DNA: TGCAGTGCTCCTGGGACTAGCGGGAGCTCCTACGAGCAGTACTTC.